This T cell receptor beta chain was sequenced during a study of T-cell reconstitution after alpha-beta-depleted transplantation in children. Study-level findings and limits: The origin of alpha-beta T cells about two months after transplant was reportedly several hundred expanded graft clones. The high TCRbeta diversity at day 60 in some patients came from surviving recipient T cells and thymic progenitors.

It was with unique molecular identifiers that the TCRbeta library was prepared. One entry per CDR3 protein results from TCRdb running MiXCR on the PCR reads. The repertoire holds roughly 100,000 distinct CDR3 sequences, 4.5% to 7.5% seen once, with 6.1% in the top ten. Looked up from germline, CDR1 is LGHNA and CDR2 is YNFKEQ. The CDR3 length is 15 residues. V lost 2 bases to trimming and J lost 8 bases; unmatched junction nucleotides: 9. Many counts were recorded for this clonotype. Its antigen is currently unknown. The genes are TRBV4-2 and TRBJ2-1, with 7 bases aligning to TRBD2. This receptor was taken from a female patient aged 2-15 years who had a stem cell transplant for Fanconi anemia, so the T cells may come from the graft donor. Here the sequenced sample was PBMCs, mostly from graft donor cells, taken 60 days after TCRalphabeta/CD19-depleted stem cell transplant. The CDR3 region has the DNA TGTGCCAGCAGCCAACCACAGACTAGCATCCATGAGCAGTTCTTC. This sequence encodes CASSQPQTSIHEQFF.